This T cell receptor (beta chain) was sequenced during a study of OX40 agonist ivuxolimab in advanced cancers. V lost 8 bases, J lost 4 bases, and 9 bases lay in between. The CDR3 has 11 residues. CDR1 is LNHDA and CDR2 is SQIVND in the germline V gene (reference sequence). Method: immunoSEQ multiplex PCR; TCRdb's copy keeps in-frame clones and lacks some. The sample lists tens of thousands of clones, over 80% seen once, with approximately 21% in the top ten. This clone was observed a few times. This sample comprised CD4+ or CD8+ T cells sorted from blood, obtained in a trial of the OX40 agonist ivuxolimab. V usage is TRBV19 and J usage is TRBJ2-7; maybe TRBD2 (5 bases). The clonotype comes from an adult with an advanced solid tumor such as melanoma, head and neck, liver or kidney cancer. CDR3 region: CASEGGYEQYF. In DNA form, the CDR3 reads TGTGCCAGTGAGGGCGGGTACGAGCAGTACTTC.